Presented here are 14 T cell receptor beta chains from one specimen sequenced in a study of T cell responses to AZD1222 COVID-19 vaccine. The table came from immunoSEQ multiplex PCR; TCRdb's copy has only in-frame clones and leaves some out. The sample includes around 140,000 clones, 91% of them seen just once. The specimen was peripheral blood, collected 28 days after the second AZD1222 dose. The source of these receptors is an adult who received the AZD1222 COVID-19 vaccine.

The V call is TRBV18, the J call TRBJ1-5, with D perhaps matching TRBD1 (5 bases). The length of the CDR3 is 18 residues. Germline values: CDR1 KGHSH, CDR2 LQKENI. V lost 2 bases and J lost 0, with 17 bases in between. The CDR3: CASSPVGGGGYSNQPQHF. The CDR3 DNA reads as TGTGCCAGCTCACCAGTGGGGGGTGGAGGCTATAGCAATCAGCCCCAGCATTTT.

The chain joins TRBV21-1 to TRBJ1-1; the DNA was not used to check the table's D call, TRBD1. TRBV21-1 is listed as a pseudogene. The CDR3 sequence is 14 residues long. The CDR3 region has the DNA TGTGCCAGCAGCACGAAGACAGGGAACACTGAAGCTTTCTTT. It yields the protein CASSTKTGNTEAFF.

This clone was seen more than once but under ten times. The same CDR3 arises from other DNA sequences in this sample as well. The V call is TRBV3-1 (or the pseudogene TRBV3-2), the J call TRBJ1-5; D is ambiguous. Germline-derived CDR1 and CDR2 are LGHDT and YNNKEL (reference sequence). Trimming left V 3 bases short and J 2 bases short, with 8 bases between. The CDR3 runs 14 residues. CDR3 in DNA: TGTGCCAGCAGCCAGAGTGGCGGCAATCAGCCCCAGCATTTT. Translating gives CASSQSGGNQPQHF.

The gene calls are TRBV5-1 and TRBJ1-6, with D uncertain. The CDR3 contains 13 residues. Germline loops: CDR1 SGHRS, CDR2 YFSETQ. Trimming removed 5 bases at V and 4 bases at J, with 7 bases between. The CDR3 is CASRESYNSPLHF. For the CDR3, the DNA is TGCGCCAGCAGGGAGTCATATAATTCACCCCTCCACTTT.

The chain carries TRBV5-4 and TRBJ1-1; D remains ambiguous. V was shortened by 4 bases and J by 0 bases, with 13 bases between the two germline ends. Per the germline V gene, CDR1 is SGHNT and CDR2 is YYREEE (reference sequence). The CDR3 is made up of 15 amino acids. CDR3: CASSQLQPMNTEAFF. As DNA, the CDR3 is TGTGCCAGCAGCCAGCTGCAACCCATGAACACTGAAGCTTTCTTT.

The rearrangement uses TRBV5-1 and TRBJ2-2; 7 nucleotides agree with TRBD1. Germline trimming cut 4 bases from V and 3 bases from J; bases unmatched to any gene: 3. The CDR3 extends over 14 amino acids. From germline, CDR1 is SGHRS and CDR2 YFSETQ. This CDR3 reads CASSPQGYTGELFF. Written as DNA, the CDR3 is TGCGCCAGCAGCCCACAGGGGTACACCGGGGAGCTGTTTTTT.

This sequence joins TRBV19 and TRBJ2-3; 11 positions match TRBD1. This CDR3 spans 14 amino acids. Trimming removed 10 bases from V and 6 bases from J; junction bases left unmatched: 9. In germline, CDR1 is LNHDA, CDR2 SQIVND (reference sequence). DNA of the CDR3: TGTGCCACCGGACAGGGGGCAGTTGCGGATACGCAGTATTTT. Protein: CATGQGAVADTQYF.

CDR3: CASSSGQGAYGYTF. The CDR3 nucleotides are TGTGCCAGCAGCTCCGGCCAGGGGGCGTATGGCTACACCTTC. The chain uses TRBV27 and TRBJ1-2; TRBD1 matches at 8 bases. Trimming took 6 bases from V and 5 from J; bases not matched to a gene: 8. The CDR3 is 14 residues long. CDR1 is MNHEY and CDR2 is SMNVEV in the germline V gene (reference sequence).

The V gene is TRBV15, the J gene TRBJ1-3; possibly TRBD1 for D (6 bases). The ends were cut back, 0 bases at V and 3 bases at J, with 9 bases in the middle. CDR1 and CDR2 (germline): LNHNV, YYDKDF (reference sequence). This CDR3 has 15 amino acids. CDR3 sequence reads: CATSRDRGLGNTIYF. DNA for the CDR3: TGTGCCACCAGCAGAGACAGGGGACTTGGAAACACCATATATTTT.

The chain carries TRBV11-3 and TRBJ1-1; D is unclear. The CDR3 covers 12 residues. Trimming stripped 5 bases from V and 10 bases from J, with 14 bases between. Germline V CDR1 and CDR2: SGHNT, YENEEA. The CDR3 loop is CASSPPGEPAFF. The CDR3 nucleotides read TGTGCCAGCAGCCCGCCCGGGGAGCCAGCTTTCTTT. Full variable domain (rest looked up from reference TRBV11-3 and TRBJ1-1): EAGVVQSPRYKIIEKKQPVAFWCNPISGHNTLYWYLQNLGQGPELLIRYENEEAVDDSQLPKDRFSAERLKGVDSTLKIQPAELGDSAVYLCASSPPGEPAFFGQGTRLTVV.

CDR3 loop: CASSQAAGRLVLTF. As DNA, the CDR3 is TGTGCCAGCAGCCAAGCGGCAGGTCGACTCGTCCTGACTTTC. The rearrangement uses TRBV3-1 (or the pseudogene TRBV3-2) and TRBJ2-6; D is unclear. The germline V and J ends were trimmed by 1 base and 12 bases, with 13 bases remaining between them. In germline, CDR1 is LGHDT, CDR2 YNNKEL (reference sequence). There are 14 residues in the CDR3.

V is TRBV10-3 and J is TRBJ1-1; TRBD1 aligns across 7 bases. Trimming took 6 bases from V and 3 from J; bases not matched to a gene: 7. The CDR3 runs 14 residues. CDR1 ENHRY and CDR2 SYGVKD come from the germline V gene. The CDR3 spells CAIRKQGQHTEAFF. The CDR3, as DNA: TGTGCCATCAGGAAACAGGGACAGCACACTGAAGCTTTCTTT.

This chain joins TRBV5-4 and TRBJ1-6; no firm D call. V was shortened by 0 bases and J by 5 bases, with 6 bases between the two germline ends. Germline CDR1 and CDR2: SGHNT and YYREEE (reference sequence). CDR3 length: 14 amino acids. Here the CDR3 DNA reads TGTGCCAGCAGCTTGGCTGTAAATAATTCACCCCTCCACTTT. Its protein product is CASSLAVNNSPLHF. The full variable domain, with the rest looked up from reference TRBV5-4 and TRBJ1-6, is ETGVTQSPTHLIKTRGQQVTLRCSSQSGHNTVSWYQQALGQGPQFIFQYYREEENGRGNFPPRFSGLQFPNYSSELNVNALELDDSALYLCASSLAVNNSPLHFGNGTRLTVT.

This sequence joins TRBV4-3 and TRBJ2-3, with TRBD1 identical over 7 bases. CDR1 and CDR2 from the germline V gene are LGHNA and YSLEER. The CDR3 spans 15 residues. The trim removed 3 bases at V and 2 bases at J, leaving 5 bases unmatched. The CDR3 DNA reads TGCGCCAGCAGCCAGCACAGGGGCTACACAGATACGCAGTATTTT. This gives the protein CASSQHRGYTDTQYF.